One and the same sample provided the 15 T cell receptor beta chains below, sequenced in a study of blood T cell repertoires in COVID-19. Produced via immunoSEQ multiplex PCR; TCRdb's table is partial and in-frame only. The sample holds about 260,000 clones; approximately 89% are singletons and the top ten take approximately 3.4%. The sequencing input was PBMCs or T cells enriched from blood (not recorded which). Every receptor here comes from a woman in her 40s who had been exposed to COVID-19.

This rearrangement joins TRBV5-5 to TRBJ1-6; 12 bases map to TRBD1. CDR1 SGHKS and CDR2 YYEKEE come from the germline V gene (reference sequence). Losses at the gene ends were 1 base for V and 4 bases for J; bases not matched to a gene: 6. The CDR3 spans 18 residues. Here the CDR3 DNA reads TGTGCCAGCAGCTTGTTCGGGACAGGGGGCGGATATAATTCACCCCTCCACTTT. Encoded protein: CASSLFGTGGGYNSPLHF.

For the CDR3, the DNA is TGCGCCAGCAGCCCAAATGGACTTAGCACAGATACGCAGTATTTT. Its translation is CASSPNGLSTDTQYF. The chain carries TRBV4-3 and TRBJ2-3; D is possibly TRBD2 (5 bases). V lost 4 bases and J 0 bases, leaving 11 bases between the germline ends. The CDR3 covers 15 residues. The germline gives CDR1 LGHNA, CDR2 YSLEER.

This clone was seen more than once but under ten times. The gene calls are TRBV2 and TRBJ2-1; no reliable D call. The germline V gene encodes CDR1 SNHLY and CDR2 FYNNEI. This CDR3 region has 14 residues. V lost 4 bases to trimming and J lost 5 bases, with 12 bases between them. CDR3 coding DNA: TGTGCCAGCAGTGTCCGTTCAGGAAACAATGAGCAGTTCTTC. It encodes CASSVRSGNNEQFF.

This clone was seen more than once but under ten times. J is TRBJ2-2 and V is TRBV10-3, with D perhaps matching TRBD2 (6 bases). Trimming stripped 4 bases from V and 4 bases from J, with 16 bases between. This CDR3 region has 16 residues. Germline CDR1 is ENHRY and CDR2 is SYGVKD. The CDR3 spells CAISARRGIVTGELFF. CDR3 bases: TGTGCCATCAGTGCCCGGCGCGGGATTGTCACCGGGGAGCTGTTTTTT.

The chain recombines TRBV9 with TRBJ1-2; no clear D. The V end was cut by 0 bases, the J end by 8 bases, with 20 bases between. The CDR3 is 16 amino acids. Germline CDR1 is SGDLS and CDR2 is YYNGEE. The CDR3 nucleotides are TGTGCCAGCAGCGTAGCGCGACGCGGGGTTCAGAGAGGCTACACCTTC. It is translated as CASSVARRGVQRGYTF. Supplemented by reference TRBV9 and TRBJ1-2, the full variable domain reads DSGVTQTPKHLITATGQRVTLRCSPRSGDLSVYWYQQSLDQGLQFLIQYYNGEERAKGNILERFSAQQFPDLHSELNLSSLELGDSALYFCASSVARRGVQRGYTFGSGTRLTVV.

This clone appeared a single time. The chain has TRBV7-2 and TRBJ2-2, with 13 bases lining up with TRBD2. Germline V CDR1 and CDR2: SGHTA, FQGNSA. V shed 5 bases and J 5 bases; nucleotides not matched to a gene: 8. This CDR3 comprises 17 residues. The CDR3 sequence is CASSRGLAGLGTGELFF. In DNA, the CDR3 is TGTGCCAGCAGCCGGGGACTAGCGGGACTTGGTACCGGGGAGCTGTTTTTT.

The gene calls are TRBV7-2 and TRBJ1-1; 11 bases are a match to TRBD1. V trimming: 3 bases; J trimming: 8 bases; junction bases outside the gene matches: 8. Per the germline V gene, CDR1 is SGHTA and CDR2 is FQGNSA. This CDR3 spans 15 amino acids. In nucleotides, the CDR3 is TGTGCCAGCAGCTTGCCCCGGGGGACAGGGGGGGAAGCTTTCTTT. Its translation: CASSLPRGTGGEAFF.

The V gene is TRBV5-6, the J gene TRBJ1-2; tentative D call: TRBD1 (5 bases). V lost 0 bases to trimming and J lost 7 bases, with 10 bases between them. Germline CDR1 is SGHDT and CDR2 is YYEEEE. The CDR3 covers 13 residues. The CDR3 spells CASSLVAGVGYTF. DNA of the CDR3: TGTGCCAGCAGCTTGGTCGCGGGGGTTGGCTACACCTTC.

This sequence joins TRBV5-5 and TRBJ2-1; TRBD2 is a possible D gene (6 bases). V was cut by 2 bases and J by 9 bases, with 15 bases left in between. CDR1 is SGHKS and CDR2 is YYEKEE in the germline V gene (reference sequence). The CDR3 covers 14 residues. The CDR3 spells CASSFGGLWVEQFF. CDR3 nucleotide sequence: TGTGCCAGCAGCTTTGGGGGACTGTGGGTTGAGCAGTTCTTC.

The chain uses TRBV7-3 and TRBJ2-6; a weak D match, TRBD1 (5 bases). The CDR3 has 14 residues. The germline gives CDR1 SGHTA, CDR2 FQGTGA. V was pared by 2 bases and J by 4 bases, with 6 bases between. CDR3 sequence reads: CASSLSGGANVLTF. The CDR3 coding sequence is TGTGCCAGCAGCTTATCAGGGGGGGCCAACGTCCTGACTTTC. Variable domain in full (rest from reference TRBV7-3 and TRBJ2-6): GAGVSQTPSNKVTEKGKYVELRCDPISGHTALYWYRQSLGQGPEFLIYFQGTGAADDSGLPNDRFFAVRPEGSVSTLKIQRTERGDSAVYLCASSLSGGANVLTFGAGSRLTVL.

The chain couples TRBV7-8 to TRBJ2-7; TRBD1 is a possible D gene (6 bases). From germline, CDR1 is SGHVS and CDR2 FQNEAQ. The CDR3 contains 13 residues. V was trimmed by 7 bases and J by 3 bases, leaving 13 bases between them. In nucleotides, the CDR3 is TGTGCCAGCACCGAAATACAGGGCTACGAGCAGTACTTC. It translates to CASTEIQGYEQYF.

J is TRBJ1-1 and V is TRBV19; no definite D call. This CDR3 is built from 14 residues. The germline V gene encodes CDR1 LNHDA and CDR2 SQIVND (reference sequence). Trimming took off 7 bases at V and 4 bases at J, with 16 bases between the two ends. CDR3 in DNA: TGTGCCAGTATCCGGACTATTTGGGGCACTGAAGCTTTCTTT. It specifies CASIRTIWGTEAFF. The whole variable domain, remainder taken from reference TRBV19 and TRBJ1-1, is DGGITQSPKYLFRKEGQNVTLSCEQNLNHDAMYWYRQDPGQGLRLIYYSQIVNDFQKGDIAEGYSVSREKKESFPLTVTSAQKNPTAFYLCASIRTIWGTEAFFGQGTRLTVV.

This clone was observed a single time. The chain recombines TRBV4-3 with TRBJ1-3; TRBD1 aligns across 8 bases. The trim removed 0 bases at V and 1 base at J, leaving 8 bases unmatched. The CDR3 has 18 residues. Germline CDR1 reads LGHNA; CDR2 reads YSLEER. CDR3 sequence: CASSQDLPDRASGNTIYF. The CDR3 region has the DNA TGCGCCAGCAGCCAAGATCTCCCGGACAGGGCTTCTGGAAACACCATATATTTT.

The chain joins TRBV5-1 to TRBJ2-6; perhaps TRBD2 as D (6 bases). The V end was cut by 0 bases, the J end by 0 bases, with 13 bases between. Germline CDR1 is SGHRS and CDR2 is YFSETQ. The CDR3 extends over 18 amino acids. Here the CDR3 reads CASSLGAGLSSGANVLTF. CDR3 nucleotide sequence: TGCGCCAGCAGCTTGGGGGCGGGGTTGAGCTCTGGGGCCAACGTCCTGACTTTC.

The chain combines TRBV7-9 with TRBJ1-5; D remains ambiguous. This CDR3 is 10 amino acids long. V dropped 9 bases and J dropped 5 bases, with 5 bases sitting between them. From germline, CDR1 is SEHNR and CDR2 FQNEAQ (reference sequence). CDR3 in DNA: TGTGCCAGGGTAGATCAGCCCCAGCATTTT. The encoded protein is CARVDQPQHF.